Below are 2 T cell receptor beta chains sequenced from a single sample in a study of blood T cells in healthy people across ages (dated by TCRdb to the mid-2010s). Libraries were constructed by 5' RACE. Sequencing instrument: Illumina HiSeq 2500. A second roughly 6 to 12 cycle PCR used a sample-barcoded 5' primer and a J-beta primer mix. In TCRdb, the public reads were trimmed at Q25 with fastp and aligned with MiXCR, with productive beta chains retained. All rows with the same CDR3 protein become a single entry with the most common DNA and genes. Here the sample has about 290,000 distinct CDR3 sequences; 25% to 30% occur a single time. The ten largest make up approximately 29% of the sample. Sequencing was carried out using blood. Receptor source: a woman between 65 and 79 years old in good health.

In its sample, this clonotype was seen a few times. The CDR3 region is CASSRGQNTNTEAFF. The CDR3 bases are TGCGCCAGCAGCAGGGGACAGAACACGAACACTGAAGCTTTCTTT. The rearrangement joins TRBV5-1 to TRBJ1-1; 7 bases fit TRBD1. Germline assignment: CDR1 SGHRS and CDR2 YFSETQ. Trimming at V came to 4 bases and at J to 1 base, leaving 7 bases not matched to a gene. The length of the CDR3 is 15 residues. Combining the CDR3 with reference TRBV5-1 and TRBJ1-1 gives the whole variable domain KAGVTQTPRYLIKTRGQQVTLSCSPISGHRSVSWYQQTPGQGLQFLFEYFSETQRNKGNFPGRFSGRQFSNSRSEMNVSTLELGDSALYLCASSRGQNTNTEAFFGQGTRLTVV.

The chain links TRBV7-3 to TRBJ2-5, with D perhaps TRBD1 (5 bases). The J call is doubtful: the DNA matches TRBJ2-1 better. This CDR3 has 13 amino acids. Germline CDR1 and CDR2: SGHTA and FQGTGA. The CDR3 spells CASSLMWGDEQFF. The CDR3 nucleotides are TGTGCCAGCAGCTTAATGTGGGGCGATGAGCAGTTCTTC.